This paragraph reports one T cell receptor beta chain. Its antigen is not identified. This sample is drawn from a study of cytomegalovirus exposure and HLA in healthy donors. Study-wide results and limits: Later, an analysis found that TCR clusters from the first cohort tended to co-occur in the 95 to 150 validation repertoires. Specific recognition of CMV antigens was confirmed in vitro for a few chains (all CMV-associated). Associated with cytomegalovirus, according to the listing, were 170 or so TCR beta chains.

The table came from immunoSEQ multiplex PCR; TCRdb's copy has only in-frame clones and leaves some out. The profile covers about 220,000 clones, with around 80% appearing a single time and about 14% taken by the ten largest. Looked up from germline, CDR1 is GTSNPN and CDR2 is SVGIG (reference sequence). Trimming cost V 3 bases and J 7 bases; bases outside gene matches: 12. The CDR3 is 14 residues long. The receptor was isolated from a woman in her 30s in good health and CMV-seropositive. The sample was PBMCs. The chain has TRBV30 and TRBJ2-7; TRBD2 matches 7 bases. CDR3 sequence reads: CAWSSQGGPREQYF. The DNA for the CDR3 is TGTGCCTGGAGCAGCCAGGGAGGGCCCAGGGAGCAGTACTTC.